This note documents a single T cell receptor beta chain sequence. Its antigen remains unidentified. This record belongs to a study of beta chain features in type 1 diabetes. Turning to the study itself: All samples combined gave roughly 100 million sorted cells for examination. Study findings and constraints: Shortening that was moderate but significant affected the TCRB CDR3s of Type 1 diabetes patients in all four CD4+ subsets.

The CDR3 length is 11 residues. Per the germline V gene, CDR1 is KGHSY and CDR2 is FQNENV. Trimming cost V 5 bases and J 4 bases, with 3 bases left between them. The authors reverse transcribed all of the isolated RNA, so sequencing captured expressed TCRB transcripts. TCRdb keeps only in-frame clones here, not all; method: immunoSEQ multiplex PCR. The data show approximately 330,000 clones, approximately 10% seen once. Staining for CD45RO/CCR7/CD25/CD127/CD95/CD27 allowed sorting of CD4+ naive, central memory, regulatory and stem cell-like memory cells. The sequencing sample was made of naive CD4+ T cells from blood. The origin of this receptor is a woman under 40 in good health. The rearrangement uses TRBV16 and TRBJ2-1; D is unresolved. The CDR3 DNA reads TGTGCCAGCAGCTCGTACAATGAGCAGTTCTTC. The encoded protein is CASSSYNEQFF.